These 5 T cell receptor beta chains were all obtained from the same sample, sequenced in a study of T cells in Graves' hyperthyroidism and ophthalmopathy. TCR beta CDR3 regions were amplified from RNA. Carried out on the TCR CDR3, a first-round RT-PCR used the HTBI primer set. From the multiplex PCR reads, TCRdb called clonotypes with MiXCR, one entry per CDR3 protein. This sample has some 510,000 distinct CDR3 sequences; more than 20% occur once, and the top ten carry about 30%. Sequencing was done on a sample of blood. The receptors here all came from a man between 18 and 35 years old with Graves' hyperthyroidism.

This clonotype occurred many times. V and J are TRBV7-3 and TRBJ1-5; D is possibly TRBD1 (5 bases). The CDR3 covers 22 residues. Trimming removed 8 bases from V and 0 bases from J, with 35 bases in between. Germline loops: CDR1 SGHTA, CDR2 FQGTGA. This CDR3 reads CASGYKFKLYAYGGYSNQPQHF. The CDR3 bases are TGTGCCAGCGGCTACAAGTTTAAGCTTTATGCCTATGGGGGTTATAGCAATCAGCCCCAGCATTTT.

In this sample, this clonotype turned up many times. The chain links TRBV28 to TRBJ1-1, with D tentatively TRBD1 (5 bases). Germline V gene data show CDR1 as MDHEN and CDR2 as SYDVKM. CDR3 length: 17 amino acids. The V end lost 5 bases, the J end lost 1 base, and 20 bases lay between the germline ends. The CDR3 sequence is CASSLPTSGTQNTEAFF. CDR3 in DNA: TGTGCCAGCAGTCTTCCCACTTCCGGGACGCAGAACACTGAAGCTTTCTTT.

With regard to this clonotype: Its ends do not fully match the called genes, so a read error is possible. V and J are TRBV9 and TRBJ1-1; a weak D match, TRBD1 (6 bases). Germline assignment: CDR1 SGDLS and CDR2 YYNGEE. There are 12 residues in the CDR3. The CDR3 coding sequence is TGTGCCAGCGGGGGGGGACACACTGAAGCTTGCTTT. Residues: CASGGGHTEACF.

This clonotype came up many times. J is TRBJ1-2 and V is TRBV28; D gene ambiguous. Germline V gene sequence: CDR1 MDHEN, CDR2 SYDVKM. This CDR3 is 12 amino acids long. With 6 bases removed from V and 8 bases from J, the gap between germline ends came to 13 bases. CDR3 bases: TGTGCCAGCAGCACCGCCCAGGAAGGCTACACCTTC. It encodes CASSTAQEGYTF.

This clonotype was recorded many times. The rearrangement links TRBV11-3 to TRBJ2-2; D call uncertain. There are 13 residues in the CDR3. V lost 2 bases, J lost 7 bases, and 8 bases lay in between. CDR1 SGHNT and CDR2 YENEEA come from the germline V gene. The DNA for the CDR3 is TGTGCCAGCAGCTTAAAGGTCAGCGGGGAGCTGTTTTTT. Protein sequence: CASSLKVSGELFF.